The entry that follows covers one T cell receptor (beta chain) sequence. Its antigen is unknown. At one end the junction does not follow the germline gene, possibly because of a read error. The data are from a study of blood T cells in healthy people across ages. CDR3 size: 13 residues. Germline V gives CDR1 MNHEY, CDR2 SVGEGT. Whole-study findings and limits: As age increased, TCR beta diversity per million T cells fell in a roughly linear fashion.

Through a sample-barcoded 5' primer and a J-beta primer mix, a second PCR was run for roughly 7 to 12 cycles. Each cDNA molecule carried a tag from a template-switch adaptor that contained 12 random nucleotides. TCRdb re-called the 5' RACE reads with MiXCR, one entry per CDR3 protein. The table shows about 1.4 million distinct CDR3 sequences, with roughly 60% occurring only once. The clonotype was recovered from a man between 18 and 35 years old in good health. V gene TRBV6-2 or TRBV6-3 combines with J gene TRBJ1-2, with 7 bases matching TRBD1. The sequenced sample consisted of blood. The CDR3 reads CANSPGTVYGYTF. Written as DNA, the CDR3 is TGTGCCAACAGTCCCGGGACAGTATATGGCTACACCTTC.